This T cell receptor beta chain was recorded in a study of blood T cell repertoires in COVID-19. In the study overall: Nucleic acid was either cDNA or gDNA, and it came from T cells, B-cell-depleted T cells, or PBMCs.

The protocol was immunoSEQ multiplex PCR, while the TCRdb copy is restricted to in-frame clones and leaves out a portion. The data hold 68,000 or so clones, with roughly 85% observed a single time. The sample comprised peripheral blood. The receptor was derived from a human donor in a cohort sampled during active COVID-19.

CDR3 sequence: CASLPRALNTEAFF. Here the CDR3 DNA reads TGTGCCAGTTTACCGCGGGCCCTGAACACTGAAGCTTTCTTT. This chain connects TRBV19 to TRBJ1-1; D is undetermined. The CDR3 is made up of 14 amino acids. Germline values: CDR1 LNHDA, CDR2 SQIVND (reference sequence). V gave up 8 bases and J gave up 0 bases, with 13 bases separating them. Together with reference TRBV19 and TRBJ1-1, the CDR3 gives the full variable domain: DGGITQSPKYLFRKEGQNVTLSCEQNLNHDAMYWYRQDPGQGLRLIYYSQIVNDFQKGDIAEGYSVSREKKESFPLTVTSAQKNPTAFYLCASLPRALNTEAFFGQGTRLTVV.